This entry is about one T cell receptor beta chain. Its specificity is not known. The junction shows a germline mismatch at one end, possibly a read error. The use of a sample-barcoded 5' primer and a J-beta primer mix characterized a second PCR of roughly 6 to 11 cycles. A template-switch adaptor containing 12 random nucleotides labeled each cDNA molecule. TCRdb called the 5' RACE reads again in MiXCR, with one record for every CDR3 protein. Of around 1,900,000 distinct CDR3 sequences in the sample, roughly two fifths are singletons; the top ten hold about 21%. The data were obtained in a study of blood T cells in healthy people across ages. Points from the study as a whole: Compared with aged donors, long-lived donors showed fewer expanded clones, suggesting selection.

Peripheral blood from each donor was collected in a volume of roughly 9.8 milliliters. Isolated PBMCs totaled at least 6 million in each sample. Germline V gene data show CDR1 as DFQATT and CDR2 as SNEGSKA (reference sequence). The CDR3 totals 15 residues. Material: blood. This receptor was identified in a human donor in good health. V is TRBV20-1 and J is TRBJ1-6, with 7 bases matching TRBD1. As DNA, the CDR3 is TGCAGTGCTGGATCCGGATTAACAGGGGAATCACTCCTCCACTTT. It specifies CSAGSGLTGESLLHF.